Listed below are T cell receptor beta chains from one sample, sequenced in a study of T cell repertoires in cytomegalovirus infection. TCRdb recomputed calls from the reads with MiXCR, one row per CDR3 protein. This sample yields 180,000 or so distinct CDR3 sequences, of which approximately 18% are seen a single time; about 23% belongs to the top ten. Sequenced sample: CD8+ T cells from PBMCs. The receptors were gathered from a human donor in good health (CMV status not recorded). Some clones in this sample may be carry-over from other donors' samples. Each CDR3 is given without its conserved first and last residue. Each record gives: V gene, J gene, CDR3 protein.

V: TRBV28; J: TRBJ2-5; CDR3: ASSFVPREETQY
V: TRBV28; J: TRBJ2-7; CDR3: ASSPTGAGYEQY
V: TRBV7-3; J: TRBJ1-4; CDR3: ASSLKGGTELF
V: TRBV6-2/TRBV6-3; J: TRBJ1-1; CDR3: ASSYAPRGGTEAF
V: TRBV6-8; J: TRBJ1-1; CDR3: ASSYELNTEAF
V: TRBV7-8; J: TRBJ1-5; CDR3: ASSFAGFNQPQH
V: TRBV2; J: TRBJ2-1; CDR3: ASSAGAWEGYNEQF
V: TRBV6-2/TRBV6-3; J: TRBJ2-2; CDR3: ASSYSRTTGTGELF
V: TRBV25-1; J: TRBJ1-2; CDR3: ASSNPLAKTT
V: TRBV11-3; J: TRBJ2-1; CDR3: ASSLIRGGLGEQF
V: TRBV6-1; J: TRBJ2-7; CDR3: ASTGQGAREQY
V: TRBV4-1; J: TRBJ2-5; CDR3: ASSQPRGGAEETQY
V: TRBV7-2; J: TRBJ2-1; CDR3: ASSPRGAWGNEQF